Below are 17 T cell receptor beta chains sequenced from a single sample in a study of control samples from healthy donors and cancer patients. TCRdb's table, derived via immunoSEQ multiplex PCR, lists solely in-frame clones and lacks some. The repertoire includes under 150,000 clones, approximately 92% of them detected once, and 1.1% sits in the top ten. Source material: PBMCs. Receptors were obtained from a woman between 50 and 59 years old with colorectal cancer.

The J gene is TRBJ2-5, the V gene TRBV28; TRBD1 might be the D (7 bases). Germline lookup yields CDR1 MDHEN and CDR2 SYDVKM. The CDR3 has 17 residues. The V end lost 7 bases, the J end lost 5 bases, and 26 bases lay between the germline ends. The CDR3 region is CASTGLDSDPGGETQYF. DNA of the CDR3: TGTGCCAGCACCGGATTGGACAGCGACCCAGGGGGGGAGACCCAGTACTTC.

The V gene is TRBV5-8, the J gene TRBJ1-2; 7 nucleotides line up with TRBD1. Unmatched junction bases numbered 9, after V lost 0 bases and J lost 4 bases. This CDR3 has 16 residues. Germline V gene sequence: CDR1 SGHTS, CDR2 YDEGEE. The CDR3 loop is CASSLDTGALGYGYTF. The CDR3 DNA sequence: TGTGCCAGCAGCTTGGATACAGGGGCGCTCGGCTATGGCTACACCTTC.

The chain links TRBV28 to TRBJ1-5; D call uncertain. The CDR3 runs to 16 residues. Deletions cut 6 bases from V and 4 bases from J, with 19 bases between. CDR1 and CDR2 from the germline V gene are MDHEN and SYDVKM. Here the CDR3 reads CASRAISGLINQPQHF. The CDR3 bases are TGTGCCAGCAGAGCCATTTCGGGCCTAATAAATCAGCCCCAGCATTTT.

The CDR3 bases are TGTGCCAGTAGTATCAGGGCAGGGATGCCTGAAGCTTTCTTT. Protein: CASSIRAGMPEAFF. This chain connects TRBV19 to TRBJ1-1, with D possibly being TRBD1 (5 bases). Germline V gene sequence: CDR1 LNHDA, CDR2 SQIVND (reference sequence). The CDR3 covers 14 residues. The ends were cut back, 3 bases at V and 6 bases at J, with 14 bases in the middle.

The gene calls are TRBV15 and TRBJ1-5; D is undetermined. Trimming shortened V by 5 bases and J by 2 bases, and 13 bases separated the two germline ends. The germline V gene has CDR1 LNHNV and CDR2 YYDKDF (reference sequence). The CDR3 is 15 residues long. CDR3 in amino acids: CATSPGQAGNQPQHF. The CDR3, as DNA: TGTGCCACCAGCCCCGGCCAAGCAGGCAATCAGCCCCAGCATTTT.

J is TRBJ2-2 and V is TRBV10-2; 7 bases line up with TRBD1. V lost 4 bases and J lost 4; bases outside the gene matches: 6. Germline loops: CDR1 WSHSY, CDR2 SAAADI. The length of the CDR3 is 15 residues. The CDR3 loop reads CASSVRGRVTGELFF. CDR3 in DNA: TGCGCCAGCAGTGTAAGGGGGCGGGTCACCGGGGAGCTGTTTTTT.

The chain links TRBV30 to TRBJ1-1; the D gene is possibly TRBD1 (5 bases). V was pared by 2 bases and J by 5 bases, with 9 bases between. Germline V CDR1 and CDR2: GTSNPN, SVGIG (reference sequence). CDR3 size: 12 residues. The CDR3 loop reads CAWSLGGTEAFF. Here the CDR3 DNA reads TGTGCCTGGAGTCTGGGGGGAACTGAAGCTTTCTTT.

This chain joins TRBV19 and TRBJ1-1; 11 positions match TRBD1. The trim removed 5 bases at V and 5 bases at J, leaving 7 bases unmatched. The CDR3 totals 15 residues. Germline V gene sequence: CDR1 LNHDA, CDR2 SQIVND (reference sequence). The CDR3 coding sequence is TGTGCCAGTAGTGTCGGGACAGGGGGATTGACTGAAGCTTTCTTT. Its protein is CASSVGTGGLTEAFF.

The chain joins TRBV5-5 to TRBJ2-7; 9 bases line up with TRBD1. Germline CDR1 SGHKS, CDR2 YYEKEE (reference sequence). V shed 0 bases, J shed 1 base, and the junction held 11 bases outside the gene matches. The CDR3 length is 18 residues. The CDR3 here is CASSLAGGDRGWSYEQYF. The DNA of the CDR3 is TGTGCCAGCAGCTTGGCGGGGGGAGACAGGGGGTGGTCCTACGAGCAGTACTTC.

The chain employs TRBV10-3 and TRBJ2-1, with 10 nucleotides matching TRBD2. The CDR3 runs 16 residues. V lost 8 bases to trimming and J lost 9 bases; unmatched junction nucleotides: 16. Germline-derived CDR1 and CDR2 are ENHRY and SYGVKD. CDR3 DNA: TGTGCCATCGGCCCCTCCCAAGCGGGAGGGAGTATTGAGCAGTTCTTC. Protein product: CAIGPSQAGGSIEQFF.

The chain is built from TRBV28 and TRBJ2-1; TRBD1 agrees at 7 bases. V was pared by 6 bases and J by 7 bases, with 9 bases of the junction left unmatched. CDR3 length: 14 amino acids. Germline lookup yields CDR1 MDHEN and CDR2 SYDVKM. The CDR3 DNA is TGTGCCAGCAGGGAAGGGACAGAAACGAATGAGCAGTTCTTC. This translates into CASREGTETNEQFF.

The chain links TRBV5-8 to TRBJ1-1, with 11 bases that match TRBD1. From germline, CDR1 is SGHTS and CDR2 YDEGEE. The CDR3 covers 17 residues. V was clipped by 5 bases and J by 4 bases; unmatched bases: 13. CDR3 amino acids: CASRKGTGGSLGTEAFF. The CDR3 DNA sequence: TGTGCCAGCAGGAAAGGGACAGGGGGAAGTTTGGGCACTGAAGCTTTCTTT.

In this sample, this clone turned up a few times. CDR3 loop: CASSLGTSGQETQYF. The CDR3 nucleotides are TGTGCCAGCAGCCTGGGGACTAGCGGCCAAGAGACCCAGTACTTC. The rearrangement uses TRBV3-1 (or the pseudogene TRBV3-2) and TRBJ2-5, with 11 nucleotides matching TRBD2. V gave up 4 bases and J gave up 1 base; unmatched junction bases: 2. In germline, CDR1 is LGHDT, CDR2 YNNKEL (reference sequence). CDR3 length: 15 amino acids.

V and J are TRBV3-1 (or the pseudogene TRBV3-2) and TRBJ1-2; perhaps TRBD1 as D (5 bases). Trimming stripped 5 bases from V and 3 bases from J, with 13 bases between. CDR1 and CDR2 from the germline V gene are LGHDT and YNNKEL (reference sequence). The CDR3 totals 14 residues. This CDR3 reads CASSGTHIDYGYTF. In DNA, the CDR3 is TGTGCCAGCAGCGGGACGCACATTGACTATGGCTACACCTTC.

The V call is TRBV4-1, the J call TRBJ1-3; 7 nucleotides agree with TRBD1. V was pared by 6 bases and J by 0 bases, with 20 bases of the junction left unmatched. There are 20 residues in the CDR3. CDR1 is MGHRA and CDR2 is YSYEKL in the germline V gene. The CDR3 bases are TGCGCCAGCAGACTCGCGACCGATCCGGGACAGACATCCTCTGGAAACACCATATATTTT. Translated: CASRLATDPGQTSSGNTIYF.

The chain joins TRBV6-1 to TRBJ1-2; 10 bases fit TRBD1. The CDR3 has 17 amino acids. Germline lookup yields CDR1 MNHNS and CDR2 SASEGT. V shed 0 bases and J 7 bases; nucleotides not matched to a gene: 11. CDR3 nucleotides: TGTGCCAGCAGTGAAGCCCTGACAGGGGGCGCCTATGGTGGCTACACCTTC. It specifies CASSEALTGGAYGGYTF.

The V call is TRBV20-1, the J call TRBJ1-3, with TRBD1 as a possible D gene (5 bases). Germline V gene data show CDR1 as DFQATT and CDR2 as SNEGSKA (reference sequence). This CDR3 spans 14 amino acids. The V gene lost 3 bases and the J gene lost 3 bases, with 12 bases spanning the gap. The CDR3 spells CSASGAINGNTIYF. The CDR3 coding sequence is TGCAGTGCTAGTGGGGCCATAAATGGAAACACCATATATTTT.